A selection of T cell receptor beta chains follows, all from one sample in a study of T cells in localized non-small cell lung cancer. The repertoire was sequenced with immunoSEQ multiplex PCR; TCRdb's copy has only in-frame clones and lacks some. The profile covers roughly 40,000 clones, with 81% appearing a single time and approximately 7.4% taken by the ten largest. The sequencing here drew on peripheral blood mononuclear cells, taken before any cancer treatment. Receptor source: a male donor aged 60 or over with stage II lung adenocarcinoma. CDR3s include the opening cysteine and the closing phenylalanine or tryptophan. Each record gives: D gene, J gene, V gene, clone size, CDR3 protein, CDR3 DNA. D genes are given only for firm matches. Clone size is stated in some rows and not others, as once, few, many or a class when expanded.

. TRBJ1-1 TRBV19 . CASSMAGGPNTEAFF TGTGCCAGTAGTATGGCAGGAGGGCCCAACACTGAAGCTTTCTTT
. TRBJ1-2 TRBV27 . CASSWGAGGYTF TGTGCCAGCAGTTGGGGCGCTGGTGGCTACACCTTC
TRBD1 TRBJ1-1 TRBV19 . CASSNRDRGTEAFF TGTGCCAGTAGTAACCGGGACAGGGGCACTGAAGCTTTCTTT
. TRBJ2-7 TRBV5-1 . CASSSGTPSYEQYF TGCGCCAGCAGCTCCGGGACTCCTTCCTACGAGCAGTACTTC
. TRBJ2-2 TRBV25-1 . CASSEYGGTNTGELFF TGTGCCAGCAGTGAATATGGGGGTACGAACACCGGGGAGCTGTTTTTT
TRBD1 TRBJ1-5 TRBV27 . CASSPRQGANQPQHF TGTGCCAGCAGCCCTAGACAGGGGGCTAATCAGCCCCAGCATTTT
TRBD1 TRBJ2-4 TRBV18 . CASSQDRAAKNIQYF TGTGCCAGCTCACAGGACAGGGCGGCCAAAAACATTCAGTACTTC
. TRBJ1-4 TRBV6-6 . CASSSQADGKLFF TGTGCCAGCAGTTCGCAGGCGGATGGAAAACTGTTTTTT
. TRBJ1-1 TRBV7-2 few CASSFNRAGEAFF TGTGCCAGCAGCTTTAACAGGGCGGGTGAAGCTTTCTTT
. TRBJ2-6 TRBV11-1 . CASSPLTGGEWANVLTF TGTGCCAGCAGCCCCCTCACGGGCGGGGAATGGGCCAACGTCCTGACTTTC
. TRBJ1-1 TRBV5-1 few CASSLSSEAFF TGCGCCAGCAGCTTGAGCTCTGAAGCTTTCTTT
. TRBJ2-3 TRBV4-1 . CASSPLGAAPDTQYF TGCGCCAGCAGCCCCCTGGGGGCAGCCCCAGATACGCAGTATTTT
. TRBJ2-2 TRBV4-1 . CASSQDGQLRNTGELFF TGCGCCAGCAGCCAAGACGGACAGCTTAGAAACACCGGGGAGCTGTTTTTT
TRBD1 TRBJ1-2 TRBV27 . CASSAYRGGYTF TGTGCCAGCAGTGCTTACAGGGGTGGCTACACCTTC
. TRBJ1-5 TRBV7-2 few CASSYGQPGGNQPQHF TGTGCCAGCAGCTACGGACAGCCAGGGGGCAATCAGCCCCAGCATTTT
. TRBJ1-1 TRBV29-1 . CSVVPSGVNTEAFF TGCAGCGTTGTCCCATCGGGGGTGAACACTGAAGCTTTCTTT
. TRBJ2-1 TRBV5-1 once CASSYGGKRGNNEQFF TGCGCCAGCAGCTACGGGGGCAAGCGGGGCAACAATGAGCAGTTCTTC
. TRBJ1-1 TRBV7-2 . CASSSEGRGLNTEAFF TGTGCCAGCAGCTCCGAAGGGAGGGGATTGAACACTGAAGCTTTCTTT
TRBD1 TRBJ2-7 TRBV27 once CASSDDRGGEQYF TGTGCCAGCAGTGATGACAGGGGGGGCGAGCAGTACTTC
TRBD1 TRBJ2-3 TRBV7-3 . CASSLTGGTDTQYF TGTGCCAGCAGCCTGACAGGGGGCACAGATACGCAGTATTTT
TRBD1 TRBJ2-3 TRBV5-1 few CASSAGTGSHADTQYF TGCGCCAGCAGCGCCGGGACAGGTAGTCATGCAGATACGCAGTATTTT
. TRBJ2-1 TRBV10-1 . CASSSGSEQFF TGCGCCAGCAGTTCGGGCAGTGAGCAGTTCTTC
TRBD2 TRBJ2-3 TRBV19 . CASSVTSGISPTDTQYF TGTGCCAGTAGTGTCACTAGCGGGATAAGTCCCACAGATACGCAGTATTTT
. TRBJ2-3 TRBV7-2 once CASSLGGGVDTQYF TGTGCCAGCAGCCTGGGTGGCGGGGTGGATACGCAGTATTTT
. TRBJ2-5 TRBV2 . CASSEQARSYQETQYF TGTGCCAGCAGTGAACAGGCCAGGTCGTACCAAGAGACCCAGTACTTC
TRBD2 TRBJ2-3 TRBV4-2 . CASSQASGSTDTQYF TGTGCCAGCAGCCAAGCTAGCGGGAGCACAGATACGCAGTATTTT
. TRBJ1-4 TRBV18 . CASSPRNEKLFF TGTGCCAGCTCACCCCGGAATGAAAAACTGTTTTTT
TRBD2 TRBJ2-5 TRBV7-9 . CASSLTTSGRETQYF TGTGCCAGCAGCTTAACGACTAGCGGGAGAGAGACCCAGTACTTC
TRBD2 TRBJ2-7 TRBV6-5 . CASSLLSGSGYEQYF TGTGCCAGCAGTCTTCTTAGCGGGAGTGGTTACGAGCAGTACTTC
TRBD1 TRBJ2-5 TRBV5-5 . CASSADREKTQYF TGTGCCAGCAGCGCAGACAGGGAGAAGACCCAGTACTTC
. TRBJ2-3 TRBV7-7 . CASSAQGTSAQYF TGTGCTAGCAGCGCCCAAGGGACATCAGCGCAGTATTTT
TRBD2 TRBJ2-1 TRBV5-8 . CANTMGLAVYNEQFF TGTGCCAACACGATGGGGCTAGCGGTCTACAATGAGCAGTTCTTC
. TRBJ1-1 TRBV27 . CASGIKGNTEAFF TGTGCCAGCGGGATAAAGGGGAACACTGAAGCTTTCTTT
. TRBJ2-7 TRBV2 . CASSDPGEQYF TGTGCCAGCAGTGATCCTGGCGAGCAGTACTTC
TRBD2 TRBJ2-5 TRBV7-8 once CASSLGLAKETQYF TGTGCCAGCAGCTTAGGACTAGCAAAAGAGACCCAGTACTTC
. TRBJ2-1 TRBV5-1 . CASKVGTYNEQFF TGCGCCAGCAAAGTAGGAACTTACAATGAGCAGTTCTTC
. TRBJ1-5 TRBV6-6 . CASSYSKGPQHF TGTGCCAGCAGTTACTCTAAAGGGCCCCAGCATTTT
. TRBJ2-1 TRBV5-6 few CASRQIDKNEQFF TGTGCCAGCAGGCAGATAGACAAGAATGAGCAGTTCTTC
. TRBJ1-2 TRBV27 . CASSRGDSGYTF TGTGCCAGCAGTCGGGGAGACAGTGGCTACACCTTC
TRBD1 TRBJ2-7 TRBV11-2 . CASSHWTGGYEQYF TGTGCCAGCAGCCATTGGACAGGGGGCTACGAGCAGTACTTC
. TRBJ2-1 TRBV4-1 . CASSRQGTYNEQFF TGCGCCAGCAGCCGGCAGGGGACGTACAATGAGCAGTTCTTC
. TRBJ2-3 TRBV11-2 . CASSLEKGYTQYF TGTGCCAGCAGCTTAGAAAAGGGGTATACGCAGTATTTT
TRBD1 TRBJ2-2 TRBV5-6 . CASSLWTGGAGELFF TGTGCCAGCAGCTTGTGGACAGGGGGGGCCGGGGAGCTGTTTTTT
. TRBJ1-1 TRBV2 . CASRRIMNTEAFF TGTGCCAGCAGGAGAATAATGAACACTGAAGCTTTCTTT
. TRBJ2-7 TRBV5-1 . CASSLGRGGDEQYF TGCGCCAGCAGCTTGGGGCGCGGGGGCGACGAGCAGTACTTC
. TRBJ2-7 TRBV14 . CASSQGRQEVYEQYF TGTGCCAGCAGCCAGGGGCGGCAGGAGGTATACGAGCAGTACTTC
. TRBJ1-4 TRBV9 few CASSPKPATNEKLFF TGTGCCAGCAGCCCGAAACCGGCAACTAATGAAAAACTGTTTTTT
. TRBJ1-1 TRBV6-1 few CASSEWAGLNTEAFF TGTGCCAGCAGTGAATGGGCAGGCCTGAACACTGAAGCTTTCTTT
TRBD2 TRBJ2-1 TRBV19 . CASSTRDISGSTHRNEQFF TGTGCCAGTAGTACTCGGGACATCAGCGGGAGTACGCATCGCAATGAGCAGTTCTTC